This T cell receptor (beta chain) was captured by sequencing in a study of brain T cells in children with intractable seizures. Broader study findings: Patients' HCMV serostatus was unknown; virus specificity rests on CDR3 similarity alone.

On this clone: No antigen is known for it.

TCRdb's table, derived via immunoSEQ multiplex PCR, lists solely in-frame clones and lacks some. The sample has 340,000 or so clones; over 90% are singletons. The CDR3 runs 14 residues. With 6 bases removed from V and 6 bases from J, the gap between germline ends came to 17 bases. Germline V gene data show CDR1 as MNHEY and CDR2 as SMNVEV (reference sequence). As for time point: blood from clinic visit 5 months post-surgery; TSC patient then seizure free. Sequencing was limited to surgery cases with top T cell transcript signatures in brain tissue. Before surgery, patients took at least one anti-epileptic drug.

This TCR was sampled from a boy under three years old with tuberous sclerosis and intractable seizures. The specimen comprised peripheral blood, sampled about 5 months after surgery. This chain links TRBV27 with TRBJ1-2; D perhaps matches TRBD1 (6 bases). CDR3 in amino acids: CASSAQQGLDGYTF. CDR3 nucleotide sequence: TGTGCCAGCAGCGCCCAACAGGGCCTGGATGGCTACACCTTC.